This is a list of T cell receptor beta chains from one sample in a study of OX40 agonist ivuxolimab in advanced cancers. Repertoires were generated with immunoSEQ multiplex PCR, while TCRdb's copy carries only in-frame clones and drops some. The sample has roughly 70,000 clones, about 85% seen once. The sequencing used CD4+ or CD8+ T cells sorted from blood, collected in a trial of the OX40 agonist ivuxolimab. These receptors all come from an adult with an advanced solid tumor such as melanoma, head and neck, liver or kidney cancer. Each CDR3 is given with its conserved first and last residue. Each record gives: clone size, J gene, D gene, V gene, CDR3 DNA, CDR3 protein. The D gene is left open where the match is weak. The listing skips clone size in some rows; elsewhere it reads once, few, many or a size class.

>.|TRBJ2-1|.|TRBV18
TGTGCCAGCTCACACTACCAGGCCAAAGAGCAGTTCTTC
CASSHYQAKEQFF
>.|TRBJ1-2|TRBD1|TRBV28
TGTGCCACCCGAGGGGCAGGGGGCGCGGATGGCTACACCTTC
CATRGAGGADGYTF
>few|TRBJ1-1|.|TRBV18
TGTGCCAGCTCACCGGGGGGTAGCACTGAAGCTTTCTTT
CASSPGGSTEAFF
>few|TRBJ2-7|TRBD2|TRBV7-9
TGTGCCAGCAGCTTGCAGACTAGCGGAGGGGTTTACTACGAGCAGTACTTC
CASSLQTSGGVYYEQYF
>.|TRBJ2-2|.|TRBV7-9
TGTGCCAGCAGCTTTACTAGTACCGGGGAGCTGTTTTTT
CASSFTSTGELFF
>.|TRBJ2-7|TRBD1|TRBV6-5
TGTGCCAGCAGTTACTCGGGGACAGGGGCGGACGAGCAGTACTTC
CASSYSGTGADEQYF
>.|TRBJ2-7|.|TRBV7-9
TGTGCCAGCAGCTTAAACGACCCCCAGCAGTACTTC
CASSLNDPQQYF
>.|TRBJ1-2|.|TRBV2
TGTGCCAGCAGTGATGGGGTTAACTATGGCTACACCTTC
CASSDGVNYGYTF
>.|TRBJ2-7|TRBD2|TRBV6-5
TGTGCCAGCAGTTACTCGCGGATAGGGAGGGGATACGAGCAGTACTTC
CASSYSRIGRGYEQYF
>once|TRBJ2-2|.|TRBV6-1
TGTGCCAGCAGTGCACGTGCTGGGGCGGGTAACACCGGGGAGCTGTTTTTT
CASSARAGAGNTGELFF
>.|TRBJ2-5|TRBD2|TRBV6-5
TGTGCCAGCAGTTACTCGCCCGGGGGGGCCGAGACCCAGTACTTC
CASSYSPGGAETQYF
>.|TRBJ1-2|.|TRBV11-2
TGTGCCAGCAGCTTAGCAGCAGACGCGGGTGGCTACACCTTC
CASSLAADAGGYTF
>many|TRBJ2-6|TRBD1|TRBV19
TGTGCCAGTAGTATAAGAGGGGGCGCTGGGGCCAACGTCCTGACTTTC
CASSIRGGAGANVLTF
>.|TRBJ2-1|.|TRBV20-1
TGCAGTGCTAACCGAGGCAATGAGCAGTTCTTC
CSANRGNEQFF
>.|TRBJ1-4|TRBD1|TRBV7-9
TGTGCCAGCAGCTCGGGACAGTTTAATGAAAAACTGTTTTTT
CASSSGQFNEKLFF
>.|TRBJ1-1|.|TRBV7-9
TGTGCCAGCAGCTTTTGGAGGGGTAACACTGAAGCTTTCTTT
CASSFWRGNTEAFF
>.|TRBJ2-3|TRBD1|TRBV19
TGTGCCAGTACGTGGACAGGGGGCACAGATACGCAGTATTTT
CASTWTGGTDTQYF
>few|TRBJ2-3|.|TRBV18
TGTGCCAGCTCACCACCCACAGACACAGATACGCAGTATTTT
CASSPPTDTDTQYF
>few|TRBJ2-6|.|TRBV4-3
TGCGCCAGCAGCCAAGATCTAGAACTAACTGGGGCCAACGTCCTGACTTTC
CASSQDLELTGANVLTF
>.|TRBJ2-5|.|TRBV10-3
TGTGCCATCAGGACGACCGGGCTAGAGACCCAGTACTTC
CAIRTTGLETQYF
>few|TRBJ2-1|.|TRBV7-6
TGTGCCAGCAGCCCGGCCGGGACCCCCTCCTACAATGAGCAGTTCTTC
CASSPAGTPSYNEQFF
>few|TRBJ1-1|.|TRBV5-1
TGCGCCAGCAGCTTGGGAGGGAAGGACACTGAAGCTTTCTTT
CASSLGGKDTEAFF
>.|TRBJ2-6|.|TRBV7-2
TGTGCCACCCTCAGAAGGGGGGGCGATGGGGCCAACGTCCTGACTTTC
CATLRRGGDGANVLTF
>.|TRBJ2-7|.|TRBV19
TGTGCCAGTAGTCCGCTGGCGGCGGTGACCTACGAGCAGTACTTC
CASSPLAAVTYEQYF
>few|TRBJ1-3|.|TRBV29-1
TGCAGCGTATGCAGGGGCTCTGGAAACACCATATATTTT
CSVCRGSGNTIYF
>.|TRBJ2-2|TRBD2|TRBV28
TGTGCCAGCACCGCCGGGGGGATCGGGGAGCTGTTTTTT
CASTAGGIGELFF
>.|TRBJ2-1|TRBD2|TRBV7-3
TGTGCCAGCAGCCTCGAGCGGGGGGGAACCTACAATGAGCAGTTCTTC
CASSLERGGTYNEQFF
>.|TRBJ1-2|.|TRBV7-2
TGTGCCAGCAGCTTAGAGCAGGGGAAGATGGGGGGCTACACCTTC
CASSLEQGKMGGYTF
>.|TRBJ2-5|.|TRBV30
TGTGCCTGGAGTGTGCAGGAGACCCAGTACTTC
CAWSVQETQYF
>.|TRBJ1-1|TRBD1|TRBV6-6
TGTGCCGGTAAACCTGACAGGGGGAACACTGAAGCTTTCTTT
CAGKPDRGNTEAFF
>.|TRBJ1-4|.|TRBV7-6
TGTGCCAGCAGCTTAGGGCAGGGGAAAGAAAAACTGTTTTTT
CASSLGQGKEKLFF
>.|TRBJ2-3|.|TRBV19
TGTGCGACAGCCAACGCCGGAAGCACAGATACGCAGTATTTT
CATANAGSTDTQYF
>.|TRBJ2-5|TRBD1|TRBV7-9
TGTGCCAGCAGCGCCAGCCAGGGGGCCCAGTACTTC
CASSASQGAQYF
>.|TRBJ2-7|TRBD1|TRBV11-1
TGTGCCAGCAGCTTAGCCGACAGGGGGGCCTACGAGCAGTACTTC
CASSLADRGAYEQYF